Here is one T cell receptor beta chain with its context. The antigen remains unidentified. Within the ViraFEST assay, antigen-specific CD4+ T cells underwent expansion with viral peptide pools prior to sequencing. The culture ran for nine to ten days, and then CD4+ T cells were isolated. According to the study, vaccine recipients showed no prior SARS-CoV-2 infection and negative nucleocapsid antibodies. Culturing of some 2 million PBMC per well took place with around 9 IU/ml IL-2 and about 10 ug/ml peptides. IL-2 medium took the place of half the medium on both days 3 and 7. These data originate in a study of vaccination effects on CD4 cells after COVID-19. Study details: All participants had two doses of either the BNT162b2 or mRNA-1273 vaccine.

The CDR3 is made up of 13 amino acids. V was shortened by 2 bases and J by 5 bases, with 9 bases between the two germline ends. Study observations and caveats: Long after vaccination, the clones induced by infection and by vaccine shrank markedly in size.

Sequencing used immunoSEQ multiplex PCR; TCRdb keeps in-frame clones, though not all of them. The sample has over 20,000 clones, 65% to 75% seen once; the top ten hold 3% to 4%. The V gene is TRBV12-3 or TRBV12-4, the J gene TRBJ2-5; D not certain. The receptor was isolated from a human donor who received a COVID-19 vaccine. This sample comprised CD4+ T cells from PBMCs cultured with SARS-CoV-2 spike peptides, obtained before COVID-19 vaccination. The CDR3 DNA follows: TGTGCCAGCAGTTTAAAGAGGATGGAGACCCAGTACTTC. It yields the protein CASSLKRMETQYF.